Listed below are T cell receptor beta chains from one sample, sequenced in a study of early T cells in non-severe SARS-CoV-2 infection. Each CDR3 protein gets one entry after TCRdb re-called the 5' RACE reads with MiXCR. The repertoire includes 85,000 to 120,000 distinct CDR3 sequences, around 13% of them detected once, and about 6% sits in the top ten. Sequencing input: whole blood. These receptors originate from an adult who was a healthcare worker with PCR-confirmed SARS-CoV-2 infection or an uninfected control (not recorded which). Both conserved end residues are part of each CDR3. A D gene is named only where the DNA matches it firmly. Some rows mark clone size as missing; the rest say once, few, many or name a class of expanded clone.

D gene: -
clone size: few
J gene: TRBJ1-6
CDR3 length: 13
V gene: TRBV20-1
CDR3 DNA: TGCAGTGCCAGGACGGCCTATAATTCACCCCTCCACTTT
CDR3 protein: CSARTAYNSPLHF

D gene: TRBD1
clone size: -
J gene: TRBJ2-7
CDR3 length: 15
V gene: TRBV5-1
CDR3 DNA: TGCGCCAGCAGCTCAACCGGGACAGGGAATTACGAGCAGTACTTC
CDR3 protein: CASSSTGTGNYEQYF

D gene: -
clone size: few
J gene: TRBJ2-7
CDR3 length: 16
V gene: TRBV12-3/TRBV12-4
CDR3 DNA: TGTGCCAGCAGTTCGGGCGTGTCAGGGGTGTTTCAGGAGCAGTACTTC
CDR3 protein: CASSSGVSGVFQEQYF

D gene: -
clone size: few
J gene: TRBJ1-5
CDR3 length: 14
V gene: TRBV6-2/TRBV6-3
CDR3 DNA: TGTGCCAGCAGTGACCCCCATAGCAATCAGCCCCAGCATTTT
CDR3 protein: CASSDPHSNQPQHF

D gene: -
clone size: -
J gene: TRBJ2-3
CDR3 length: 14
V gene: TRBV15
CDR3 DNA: TGTGCCACCAGCAGAGAACCTACCACAGATACGCAGTATTTT
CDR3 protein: CATSREPTTDTQYF

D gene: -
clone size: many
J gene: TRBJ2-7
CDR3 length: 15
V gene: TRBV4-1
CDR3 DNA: TGCGCCAGCAGCAGAAGTCCGCCCAACTCCTACGAGCAGTACTTC
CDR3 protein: CASSRSPPNSYEQYF

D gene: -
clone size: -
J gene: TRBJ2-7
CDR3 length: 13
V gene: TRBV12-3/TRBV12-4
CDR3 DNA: TGTGCCAGCGTATCTGGGGGATCCTACGAGCAGTACTTC
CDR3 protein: CASVSGGSYEQYF

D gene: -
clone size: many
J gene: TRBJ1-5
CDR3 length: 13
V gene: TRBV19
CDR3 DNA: TGTGCCAGTAGGGACCGGGGCGGTCAGCCCCAGCATTTT
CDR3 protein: CASRDRGGQPQHF

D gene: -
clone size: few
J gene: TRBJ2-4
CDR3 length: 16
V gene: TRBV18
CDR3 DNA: TGTGCCAGCTCACCACCCTATGGGGGAGCCAAAAACATTCAGTACTTC
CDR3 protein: CASSPPYGGAKNIQYF

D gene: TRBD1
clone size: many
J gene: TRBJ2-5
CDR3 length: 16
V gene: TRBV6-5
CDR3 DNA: TGTGCCAGCAGTTACGGACAGGGGGAGCCCCAAGAGACCCAGTACTTC
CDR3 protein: CASSYGQGEPQETQYF

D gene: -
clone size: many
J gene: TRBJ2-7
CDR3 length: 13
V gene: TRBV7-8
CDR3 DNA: TGTGCCAGCCTGGACCAGGGCCGCTACGAGCAGTACTTC
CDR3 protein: CASLDQGRYEQYF

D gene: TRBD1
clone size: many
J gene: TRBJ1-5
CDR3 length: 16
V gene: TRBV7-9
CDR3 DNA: TGTGCCAGCAGCTTAGTTGCGACAGGGGGCAATCAGCCCCAGCATTTT
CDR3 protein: CASSLVATGGNQPQHF

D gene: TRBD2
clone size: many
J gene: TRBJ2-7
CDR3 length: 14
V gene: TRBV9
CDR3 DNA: TGTGCCAGCAGCGCCGGGACTAGCGGTTACGAGCAGTACTTC
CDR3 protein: CASSAGTSGYEQYF

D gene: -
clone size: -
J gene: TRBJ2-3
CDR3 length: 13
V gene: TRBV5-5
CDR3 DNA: TGTGCCAGCAGCTTGCGGTTCACAGATACGCAGTATTTT
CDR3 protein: CASSLRFTDTQYF

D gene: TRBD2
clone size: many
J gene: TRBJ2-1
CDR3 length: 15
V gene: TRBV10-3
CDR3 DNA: TGTGCCATCGGGGGACTAGCGCCCTCCTACAATGAGCAGTTCTTC
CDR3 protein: CAIGGLAPSYNEQFF

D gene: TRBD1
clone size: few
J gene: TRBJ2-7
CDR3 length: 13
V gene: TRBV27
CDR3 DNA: TGTGCCAGCAGTTCCACAGGGGCCTACGAGCAGTACTTC
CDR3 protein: CASSSTGAYEQYF

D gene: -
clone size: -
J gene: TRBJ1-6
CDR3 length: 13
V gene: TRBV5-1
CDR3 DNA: TGCGCCAGCAGCTTGAGCCGGAATTCACCCCTCCACTTT
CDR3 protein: CASSLSRNSPLHF

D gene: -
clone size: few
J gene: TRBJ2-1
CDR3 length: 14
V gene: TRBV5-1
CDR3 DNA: TGCGCCAGCAGCTTGGCATGGAAGGACAATGAGCAGTTCTTC
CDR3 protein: CASSLAWKDNEQFF

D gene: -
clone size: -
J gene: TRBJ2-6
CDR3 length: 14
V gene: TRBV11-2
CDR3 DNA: TGTGCCAGCAGCCCCGCTGATGGGGCCAACGTCCTGACTTTC
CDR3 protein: CASSPADGANVLTF

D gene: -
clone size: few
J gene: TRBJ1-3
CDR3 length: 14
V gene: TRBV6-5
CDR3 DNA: TGTGCCAGCAGTTACTCTGGCCGGGGAAACACCATATATTTT
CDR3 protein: CASSYSGRGNTIYF

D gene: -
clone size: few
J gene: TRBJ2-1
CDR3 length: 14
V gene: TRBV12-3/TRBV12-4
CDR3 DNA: TGTGCCAGCATGGGGACCCTAATGGGGAATGAGCAGTTCTTC
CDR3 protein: CASMGTLMGNEQFF

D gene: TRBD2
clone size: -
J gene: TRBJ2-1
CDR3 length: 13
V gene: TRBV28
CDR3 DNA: TGTGCCAGCAGTTTATCGGGGGGGCCTGAGCAGTTCTTC
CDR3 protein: CASSLSGGPEQFF

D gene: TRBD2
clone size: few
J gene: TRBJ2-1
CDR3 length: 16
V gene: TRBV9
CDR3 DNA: TGTGCCAGCAGCGTAGGAAAAGCGGGAGGGTTGGATGAGCAGTTCTTC
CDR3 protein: CASSVGKAGGLDEQFF

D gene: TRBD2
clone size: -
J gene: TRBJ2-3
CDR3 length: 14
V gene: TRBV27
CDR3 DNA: TGTGCCAGCGCTAGCGGGAGGAGCACAGATACGCAGTATTTT
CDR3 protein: CASASGRSTDTQYF

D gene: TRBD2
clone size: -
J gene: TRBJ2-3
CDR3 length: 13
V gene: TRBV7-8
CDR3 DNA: TGTGCCAGCAGCGTTATGAGCGGGAGGGCTCAGTATTTT
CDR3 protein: CASSVMSGRAQYF

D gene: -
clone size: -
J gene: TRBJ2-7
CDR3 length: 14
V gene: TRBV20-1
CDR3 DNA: TGCAGTGCCACCCGGTGGGTGGGGGTAGGCGAGCAGTACTTC
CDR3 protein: CSATRWVGVGEQYF

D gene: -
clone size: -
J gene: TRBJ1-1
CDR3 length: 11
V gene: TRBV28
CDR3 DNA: TGTGCCAGCAGCGGGAACACTGAAGCTTTCTTT
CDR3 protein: CASSGNTEAFF

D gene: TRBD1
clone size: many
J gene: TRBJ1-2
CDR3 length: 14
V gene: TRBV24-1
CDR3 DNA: TGTGCCACCAGTGATCGGACAGGGGACTATGGCTACACCTTC
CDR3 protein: CATSDRTGDYGYTF

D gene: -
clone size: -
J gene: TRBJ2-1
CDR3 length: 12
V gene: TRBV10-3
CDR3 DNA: TGTGCCATCAGTGTCGATGGGAATGAGCAGTTCTTC
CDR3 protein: CAISVDGNEQFF

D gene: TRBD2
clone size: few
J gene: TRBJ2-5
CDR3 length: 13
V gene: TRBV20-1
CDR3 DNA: TGCAGTGCTAGAGGACTAGCGGAAGAGACCCAGTACTTC
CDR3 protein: CSARGLAEETQYF

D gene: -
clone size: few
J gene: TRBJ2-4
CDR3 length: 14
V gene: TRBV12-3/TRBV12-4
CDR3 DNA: TGTGCCAGCGGGGACACCCTAGCCAAAAACATTCAGTACTTC
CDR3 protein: CASGDTLAKNIQYF

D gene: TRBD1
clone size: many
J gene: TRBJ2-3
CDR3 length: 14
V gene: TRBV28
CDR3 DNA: TGTGCCAGCAGCCGGGACAGCTACACAGATACGCAGTATTTT
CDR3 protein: CASSRDSYTDTQYF

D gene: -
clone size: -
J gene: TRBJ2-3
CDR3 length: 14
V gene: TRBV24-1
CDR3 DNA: TGTGCCACCAGTGACCCCCCACCCACAGATACGCAGTATTTT
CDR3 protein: CATSDPPPTDTQYF

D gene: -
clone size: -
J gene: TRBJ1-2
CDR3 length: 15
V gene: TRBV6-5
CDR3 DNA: TGTGCCAGCAGTTACAATCGGGGTTTTAACTATGGCTACACCTTC
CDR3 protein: CASSYNRGFNYGYTF

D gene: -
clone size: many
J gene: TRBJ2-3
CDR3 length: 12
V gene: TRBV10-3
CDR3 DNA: TGTGCCATCAGGACTAGGGCAGATACGCAGTATTTT
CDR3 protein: CAIRTRADTQYF

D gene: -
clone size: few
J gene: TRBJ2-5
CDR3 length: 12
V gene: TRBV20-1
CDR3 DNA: TGCAGTGCCCCAAGGCCCCTAGAGACCCAGTACTTC
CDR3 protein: CSAPRPLETQYF

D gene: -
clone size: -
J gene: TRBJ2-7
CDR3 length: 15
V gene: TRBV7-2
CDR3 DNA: TGTGCCAGCAGCCAACAGGTAAACGGCCTGTACGAGCAGTACTTC
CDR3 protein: CASSQQVNGLYEQYF

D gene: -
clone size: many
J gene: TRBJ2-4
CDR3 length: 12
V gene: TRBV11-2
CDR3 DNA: TGTGCCAGCAGCCCGCTTAGAAACATTCAGTACTTC
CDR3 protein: CASSPLRNIQYF

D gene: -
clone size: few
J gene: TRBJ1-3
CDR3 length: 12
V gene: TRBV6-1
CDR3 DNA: TGTGCCAGCAGCCAGGGACGAGACACCATATATTTT
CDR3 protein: CASSQGRDTIYF

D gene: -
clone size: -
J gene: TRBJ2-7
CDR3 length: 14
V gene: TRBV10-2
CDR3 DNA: TGCGCCAGCAGAGGGGGACTAAAGTCCTACGAGCAGTACTTC
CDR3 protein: CASRGGLKSYEQYF

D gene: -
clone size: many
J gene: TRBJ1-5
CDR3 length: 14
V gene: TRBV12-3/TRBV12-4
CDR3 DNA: TGTGCCAGCAGTCCCTTGGAAGGTCAACAGCCCCAGCATTTT
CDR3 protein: CASSPLEGQQPQHF

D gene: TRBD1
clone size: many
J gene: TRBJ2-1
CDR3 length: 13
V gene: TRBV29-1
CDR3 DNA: TGCAGCGGACAGGGGGACTCCTACAATGAGCAGTTCTTC
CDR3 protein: CSGQGDSYNEQFF

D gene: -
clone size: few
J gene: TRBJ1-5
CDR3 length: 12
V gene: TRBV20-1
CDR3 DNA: TGCAGTGCTAACGCAGGGGTTGAACCCCAGCATTTT
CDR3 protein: CSANAGVEPQHF

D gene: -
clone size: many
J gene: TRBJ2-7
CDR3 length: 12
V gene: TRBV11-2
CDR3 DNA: TGTGCCAGCAGCTCGGGGACGGGCGAGCAGTACTTC
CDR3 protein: CASSSGTGEQYF

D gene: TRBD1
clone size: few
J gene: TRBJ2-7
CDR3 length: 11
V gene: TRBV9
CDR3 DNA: TGTGCCAGGAGCAGGGGGCTTCAGCAGTACTTC
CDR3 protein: CARSRGLQQYF

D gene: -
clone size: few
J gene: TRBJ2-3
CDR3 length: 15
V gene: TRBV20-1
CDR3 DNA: TGCAGTGCTAGTCCCACGGCCGGGAGATTAGATACGCAGTATTTT
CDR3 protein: CSASPTAGRLDTQYF

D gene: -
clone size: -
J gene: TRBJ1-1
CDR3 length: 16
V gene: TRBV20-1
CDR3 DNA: TGCAGTGCTAGAGATCCAACAGGGCGGGTGGACACTGAAGCTTTCTTT
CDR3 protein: CSARDPTGRVDTEAFF

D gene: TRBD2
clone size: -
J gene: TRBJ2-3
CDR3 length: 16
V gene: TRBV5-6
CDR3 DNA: TGTGCCAGCAGATGGGGACTAGCGGGAGCCGCAGATACGCAGTATTTT
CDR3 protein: CASRWGLAGAADTQYF

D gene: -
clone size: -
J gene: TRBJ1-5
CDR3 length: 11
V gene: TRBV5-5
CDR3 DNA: TGTGCCAGCAGCACGACAGATACGCAGCATTTT
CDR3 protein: CASSTTDTQHF

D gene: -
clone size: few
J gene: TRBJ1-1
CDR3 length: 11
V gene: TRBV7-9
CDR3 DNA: TGTGCCAGCAGCTTGGGGGGGAAAGCTTTCTTT
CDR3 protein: CASSLGGKAFF